The 20 T cell receptor beta chains below all came from one sample that was sequenced in a study of T cell responses to AZD1222 COVID-19 vaccine. Profiling relied on immunoSEQ multiplex PCR, and the TCRdb table lists in-frame clones only, not all of them. This sample yields about 120,000 clones, of which 75% to 95% are seen a single time; around 7.2% belongs to the top ten. Here the sequenced sample was peripheral blood, taken on day 0 of AZD1222 vaccination. The receptors derive from an adult in good health.

The chain has TRBV7-9 and TRBJ1-5; a possible D gene is TRBD1 (6 bases). V was pared by 2 bases and J by 3 bases, with 11 bases between. This CDR3 is built from 15 residues. Germline V lookup: CDR1 SEHNR, CDR2 FQNEAQ (reference sequence). The CDR3 spells CASSLQGTTNQPQHF. In nucleotides, the CDR3 is TGTGCCAGCAGCTTACAGGGGACAACCAATCAGCCCCAGCATTTT.

The rearrangement links TRBV19 to TRBJ1-4, with 7 bases identical to TRBD1. The length of the CDR3 is 15 residues. V lost 6 bases, J lost 4 bases, and 8 bases stayed unmatched. Germline V gives CDR1 LNHDA, CDR2 SQIVND (reference sequence). Here the CDR3 reads CASSHRGQYNEKLFF. As DNA, the CDR3 is TGTGCCAGTAGCCACCGGGGACAGTATAATGAAAAACTGTTTTTT.

The CDR3 nucleotides are TGTGCCAGCAGCGCCGGACTAGCGGGAGTAGATACGCAGTATTTT. It translates to CASSAGLAGVDTQYF. This sequence joins TRBV13 and TRBJ2-3; 13 nucleotides agree with TRBD2. The germline CDR1 and CDR2 sequences are PRHDT and FYEKMQ (reference sequence). The CDR3 extends over 15 amino acids. Unmatched junction bases numbered 4, after V lost 5 bases and J lost 5 bases.

The CDR3 DNA reads as TGTGCCAGCAGCGTAGCGGGAACAGATACGCAGTATTTT. Translation gives CASSVAGTDTQYF. The chain recombines TRBV6-5 with TRBJ2-3; the match to TRBD2 covers 8 bases. The trim removed 6 bases at V and 3 bases at J, leaving 2 bases unmatched. Germline lookup yields CDR1 MNHEY and CDR2 SVGAGI. The CDR3 consists of 13 residues.

The rearrangement links TRBV15 to TRBJ2-1; the match to TRBD2 covers 9 bases. The ends lost 5 bases at V and 11 bases at J; junction bases unmatched: 22. Germline-derived CDR1 and CDR2 are LNHNV and YYDKDF (reference sequence). CDR3 length: 18 residues. The CDR3 sequence: CATSPKPKLAGVLAKQFF. The CDR3 coding sequence is TGTGCCACCAGCCCCAAACCCAAATTAGCGGGAGTGCTGGCCAAGCAGTTCTTC.

Only one count was recorded for this clone. The V and J genes are TRBV4-2 and TRBJ2-1; TRBD2 matches 7 bases. Unmatched junction bases numbered 8, after V lost 4 bases and J lost 5 bases. CDR1 LGHNA and CDR2 YNFKEQ come from the germline V gene. The CDR3 length is 15 residues. CDR3 residues: CASSRAAGVDNEQFF. In nucleotides, the CDR3 is TGTGCCAGCAGCCGGGCGGCGGGAGTGGACAATGAGCAGTTCTTC.

The V gene is TRBV12-3 or TRBV12-4, the J gene TRBJ2-1, with TRBD2 matching 11 bases. CDR3 length: 13 amino acids. The V gene end was trimmed by 8 bases and the J gene end by 6 bases; junction bases not matched to a gene: 3. CDR3 amino acids: CASLAGGRNEQFF. CDR3 sequence (DNA): TGTGCCAGCCTAGCGGGAGGCCGCAATGAGCAGTTCTTC.

V and J are TRBV4-3 and TRBJ2-7, with D uncertain. The CDR3 is 14 residues long. Between the trimmed V and J ends, which lost 0 bases and 1 base, there was a span of 7 bases. Per the germline V gene, CDR1 is LGHNA and CDR2 is YSLEER. The CDR3 loop reads CASSQDYYSYEQYF. The CDR3, as DNA: TGCGCCAGCAGCCAAGATTACTATTCCTACGAGCAGTACTTC.

The chain couples TRBV6-1 to TRBJ1-5; possibly TRBD1 for D (5 bases). V shed 3 bases and J shed 4 bases, with 25 bases lying between them. Looked up from germline, CDR1 is MNHNS and CDR2 is SASEGT. CDR3 length: 19 residues. DNA for the CDR3: TGTGCCAGCAGTGATGGTTGGGGGATGGGACGTCAGAATAATCAGCCCCAGCATTTT. Translation: CASSDGWGMGRQNNQPQHF.

The rearrangement links TRBV6-6 to TRBJ1-1; the D gene is possibly TRBD1 (5 bases). Germline V CDR1 and CDR2: MNHNY, SVGAGI (reference sequence). The germline V and J ends were trimmed by 1 base and 2 bases, with 14 bases remaining between them. This CDR3 comprises 16 residues. CDR3 region: CASSYLDGGSNTEAFF. The CDR3 DNA follows: TGTGCCAGCAGTTACTTGGACGGGGGGAGTAACACTGAAGCTTTCTTT.

The rearrangement links TRBV7-2 to TRBJ1-5; no reliable D call. Trimming removed 0 bases from V and 4 bases from J, with 4 bases in between. The CDR3 extends over 13 amino acids. The V gene's germline CDR1 is SGHTA and CDR2 FQGNSA. Here the CDR3 DNA reads TGTGCCAGCAGCTTAGCCTTTAATCAGCCCCAGCATTTT. Translated: CASSLAFNQPQHF.

The V gene is TRBV19, the J gene TRBJ1-5; D is unresolved. The V and J ends lost 5 bases and 0 bases respectively, with 11 bases between them. This CDR3 spans 15 amino acids. Germline values: CDR1 LNHDA, CDR2 SQIVND (reference sequence). CDR3 protein: CASSFGPNSNQPQHF. The CDR3 nucleotides read TGTGCCAGTAGTTTTGGGCCCAATAGCAATCAGCCCCAGCATTTT.

The chain is built from TRBV5-1 and TRBJ2-2; 12 bases align to TRBD2. With 4 bases clipped from V and 0 bases from J, the junction kept 10 bases outside the gene matches. The V gene's germline CDR1 is SGHRS and CDR2 YFSETQ. The CDR3 spans 19 residues. CDR3 sequence (DNA): TGCGCCAGCAGCATCCTAGCGGGAGGGCCATCTTCGAACACCGGGGAGCTGTTTTTT. This codes for CASSILAGGPSSNTGELFF.

This clone was observed a few times. This chain links TRBV11-2 with TRBJ2-7, with D unclear. CDR1 is SGHAT, CDR2 FQNNGV, per germline. The CDR3 sequence is 12 residues long. Trimming stripped 4 bases from V and 0 bases from J, with 4 bases between. CDR3 in DNA: TGTGCCAGCAGCTCGAGCTCCTACGAGCAGTACTTC. It translates to CASSSSSYEQYF.

The chain couples TRBV18 to TRBJ1-1; D not certain. Trimming cost V 0 bases and J 2 bases, with 10 bases left between them. This CDR3 has 15 residues. The germline V gene has CDR1 KGHSH and CDR2 LQKENI. CDR3 protein: CASSPPAQLNTEAFF. CDR3 bases: TGTGCCAGCTCACCACCGGCACAGCTCAACACTGAAGCTTTCTTT.

The V and J genes are TRBV6-1 and TRBJ2-7; D unresolved. CDR3 length: 15 amino acids. Trimming pared 3 bases from V and 2 bases from J, leaving 14 bases between. Germline V gene lookup returns CDR1 MNHNS and CDR2 SASEGT. CDR3 sequence: CASSEIRSSAYEQYF. In DNA, the CDR3 is TGTGCCAGCAGTGAGATCCGATCAAGTGCCTACGAGCAGTACTTC.

This chain connects TRBV6-9 to TRBJ2-5; the D is unclear. This CDR3 region has 14 residues. CDR1 is MNHGY, CDR2 SVAAGI, per germline. V lost 8 bases, J lost 5 bases, and 18 bases lay in between. The CDR3 sequence is CASPGPPFSETQYF. Here the CDR3 DNA reads TGTGCCAGCCCGGGCCCCCCTTTTTCGGAGACCCAGTACTTC.

V and J are TRBV6-6 and TRBJ1-5, with TRBD1 matching 11 bases. The CDR3 spans 16 residues. Germline-derived CDR1 and CDR2 are MNHNY and SVGAGI (reference sequence). V gave up 5 bases and J gave up 5 bases; unmatched junction bases: 8. CDR3 nucleotides: TGTGCCAGCAGTCCACTCGGGACAGGGGGGCATCAGCCCCAGCATTTT. Amino acid sequence: CASSPLGTGGHQPQHF.

The J gene is TRBJ1-6, the V gene TRBV5-1; possibly TRBD1 for D (5 bases). CDR3 size: 13 residues. Germline CDR1 is SGHRS and CDR2 is YFSETQ. V gave up 4 bases and J gave up 7 bases, with 9 bases separating them. CDR3 sequence: CASSPGDNSPLHF. DNA for the CDR3: TGCGCCAGCAGCCCTGGGGACAATTCACCCCTCCACTTT.

The gene calls are TRBV12-3 or TRBV12-4 and TRBJ2-7; possible D gene TRBD2, 5 bases. CDR3 size: 12 residues. V dropped 6 bases and J dropped 3 bases, with 9 bases sitting between them. CDR3 bases: TGTGCCAGCAGCCGCGAGGGCTACGAGCAGTACTTC. As protein: CASSREGYEQYF.